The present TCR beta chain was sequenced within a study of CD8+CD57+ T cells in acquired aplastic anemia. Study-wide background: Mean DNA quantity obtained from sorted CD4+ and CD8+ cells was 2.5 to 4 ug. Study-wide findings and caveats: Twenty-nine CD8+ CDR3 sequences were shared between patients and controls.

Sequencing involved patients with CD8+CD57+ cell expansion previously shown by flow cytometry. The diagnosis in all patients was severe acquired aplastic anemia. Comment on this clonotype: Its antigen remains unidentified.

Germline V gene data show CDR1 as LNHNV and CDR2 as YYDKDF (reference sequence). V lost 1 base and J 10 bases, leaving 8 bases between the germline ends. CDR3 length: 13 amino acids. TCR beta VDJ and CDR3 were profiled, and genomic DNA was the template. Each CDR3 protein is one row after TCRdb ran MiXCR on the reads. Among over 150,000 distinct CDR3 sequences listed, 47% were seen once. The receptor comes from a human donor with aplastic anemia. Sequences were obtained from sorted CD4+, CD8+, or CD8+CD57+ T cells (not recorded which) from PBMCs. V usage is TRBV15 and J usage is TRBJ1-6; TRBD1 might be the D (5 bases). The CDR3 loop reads CATSRGRGSPLHF. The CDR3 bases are TGTGCCACCAGCAGAGGTAGGGGCTCACCCCTCCACTTT.